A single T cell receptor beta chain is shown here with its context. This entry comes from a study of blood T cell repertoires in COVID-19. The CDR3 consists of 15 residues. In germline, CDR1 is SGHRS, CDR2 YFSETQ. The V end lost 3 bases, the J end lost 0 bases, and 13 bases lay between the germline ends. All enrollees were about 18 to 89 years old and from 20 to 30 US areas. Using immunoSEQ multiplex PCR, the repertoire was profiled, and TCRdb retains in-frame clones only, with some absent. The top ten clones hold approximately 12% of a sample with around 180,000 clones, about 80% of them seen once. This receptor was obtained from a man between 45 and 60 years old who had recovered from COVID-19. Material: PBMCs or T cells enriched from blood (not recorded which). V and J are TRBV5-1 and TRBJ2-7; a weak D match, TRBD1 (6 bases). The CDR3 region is CASSSGTTVSYEQYF. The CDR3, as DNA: TGCGCCAGCAGCTCCGGGACAACAGTCTCCTACGAGCAGTACTTC. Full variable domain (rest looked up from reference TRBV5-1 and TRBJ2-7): KAGVTQTPRYLIKTRGQQVTLSCSPISGHRSVSWYQQTPGQGLQFLFEYFSETQRNKGNFPGRFSGRQFSNSRSEMNVSTLELGDSALYLCASSSGTTVSYEQYFGPGTRLTVT.